This is a list of T cell receptor beta chains from one sample in a study of beta chain features in type 1 diabetes. Clones were read by immunoSEQ multiplex PCR, and TCRdb kept only the in-frame ones, dropping some. In the table there are over 150,000 clones, 10% of which are singletons. Source material: central memory CD4+ T cells from blood. The receptors shown here come from a young man with type 1 diabetes. Each CDR3 is given with its conserved first and last residue. The size entry is marked missing in some rows and otherwise reads once, few, many or a size class.

cdr3_aa | clone_size | j_call | v_call
CASSASGTEAFF | few | TRBJ1-1 | TRBV9
CASVSGTSVYNEQFF | few | TRBJ2-1 | TRBV6-1
CATSRARPDQPQHF | few | TRBJ1-5 | TRBV15
CAGGLAGFNEQFF | . | TRBJ2-1 | TRBV5-4
CASSVAGTQHF | . | TRBJ1-5 | TRBV6-1
CASSPGRPQETQYF | . | TRBJ2-5 | TRBV2
CASRPGQVNTGELFF | few | TRBJ2-2 | TRBV27
CASSQDRDGRGYTF | few | TRBJ1-2 | TRBV4-1
CATILEGGHAFF | . | TRBJ1-1 | TRBV6-5
CASSLAGGAQARISGRDEQFF | . | TRBJ2-1 | TRBV7-2
CSARNPVGAFF | few | TRBJ1-1 | TRBV20-1
CASSTGTSGGLNEQFF | few | TRBJ2-1 | TRBV28
CASGTDFSYEQYF | . | TRBJ2-7 | TRBV5-1
CASSQRLAGEKQYF | many | TRBJ2-7 | TRBV4-2
CASSWTDTYGYTF | . | TRBJ1-2 | TRBV7-9
CSVGGGGGTDTQYF | few | TRBJ2-3 | TRBV29-1
CASSQYGTGLGDTQYF | . | TRBJ2-3 | TRBV4-1
CASSLFSTGAYGYTF | . | TRBJ1-2 | TRBV7-9
CASSLPGLAYEQYF | . | TRBJ2-7 | TRBV5-6
CASSAAGLYEQYF | . | TRBJ2-7 | TRBV6-6
CASSTGTSVTGELFF | . | TRBJ2-2 | TRBV7-2
CASCNYRGGGELFF | few | TRBJ2-2 | TRBV28
CASSLSGGEDTQYF | . | TRBJ2-3 | TRBV11-3
CASSEGQGSYEQYF | . | TRBJ2-7 | TRBV18